This T cell receptor beta chain came from a study of cytotoxic CD8 clonotypes in ibrutinib-treated CLL. Germline lookup yields CDR1 MNHNY and CDR2 SVGAGI (reference sequence). This CDR3 contains 15 residues. V dropped 0 bases and J dropped 8 bases, with 14 bases sitting between them. Only a few counts were recorded for this clone. Sequencing used immunoSEQ multiplex PCR; TCRdb keeps in-frame clones, though not all of them. The sample lists some 29,000 clones, roughly 69% occurring once. This chain connects TRBV6-6 to TRBJ2-1; possibly TRBD1 for D (5 bases). This TCR derives from a human donor with chronic lymphocytic leukemia. The sample was PBMCs, taken after 24 months of ibrutinib treatment. CDR3 region: CASSYSIQVGDEQFF. CDR3 DNA sequence: TGTGCCAGCAGTTACTCCATTCAGGTAGGGGATGAGCAGTTCTTC.